The 4 T cell receptor beta chains given below trace back to one sample, sequenced in a study of OX40 agonist ivuxolimab in advanced cancers. Profiled with immunoSEQ multiplex PCR; TCRdb holds only in-frame clones, not every one. The sample yields 11,000 or so clones, approximately 78% seen once. The sequencing here drew on CD4+ or CD8+ T cells sorted from blood, taken in a trial of the OX40 agonist ivuxolimab. The receptors were sampled from an adult with an advanced solid tumor such as melanoma, head and neck, liver or kidney cancer.

This clone was seen only once. The CDR3 here is CASSATGTEAFF. In nucleotides, the CDR3 is TGTGCCAGCAGTGCAACAGGGACTGAAGCTTTCTTT. This chain joins TRBV27 and TRBJ1-1, with D possibly being TRBD1 (6 bases). From germline, CDR1 is MNHEY and CDR2 SMNVEV (reference sequence). Trimming stripped 5 bases from V and 5 bases from J, with 9 bases between. The CDR3 sequence is 12 residues long.

The chain couples TRBV9 to TRBJ2-1; weak D call: TRBD2 (5 bases). V lost 4 bases, J lost 2 bases, and 13 bases lay in between. The germline V gene has CDR1 SGDLS and CDR2 YYNGEE. The CDR3 runs to 15 residues. The CDR3 reads CASSPPGVTYNEQFF. DNA for the CDR3: TGTGCCAGCAGCCCCCCCGGGGTAACCTACAATGAGCAGTTCTTC.

The V call is TRBV19, the J call TRBJ2-1, with 7 bases lining up with TRBD2. V lost 4 bases, J lost 3 bases, and 3 bases stayed unmatched. In germline, CDR1 is LNHDA, CDR2 SQIVND (reference sequence). This CDR3 is built from 14 residues. The CDR3 sequence: CASSTREDYNEQFF. CDR3 in DNA: TGTGCCAGTAGTACCCGGGAGGACTACAATGAGCAGTTCTTC.

The rearrangement joins TRBV5-1 to TRBJ2-7; TRBD2 agrees at 14 bases. Germline V gene data show CDR1 as SGHRS and CDR2 as YFSETQ. With V trimmed by 4 bases and J by 2 bases, 5 bases remained unmatched. The CDR3 is 16 residues long. The CDR3 reads CASSGLAGGPAYEQYF. The CDR3, as DNA: TGCGCCAGCAGCGGACTAGCGGGAGGACCTGCCTACGAGCAGTACTTC.